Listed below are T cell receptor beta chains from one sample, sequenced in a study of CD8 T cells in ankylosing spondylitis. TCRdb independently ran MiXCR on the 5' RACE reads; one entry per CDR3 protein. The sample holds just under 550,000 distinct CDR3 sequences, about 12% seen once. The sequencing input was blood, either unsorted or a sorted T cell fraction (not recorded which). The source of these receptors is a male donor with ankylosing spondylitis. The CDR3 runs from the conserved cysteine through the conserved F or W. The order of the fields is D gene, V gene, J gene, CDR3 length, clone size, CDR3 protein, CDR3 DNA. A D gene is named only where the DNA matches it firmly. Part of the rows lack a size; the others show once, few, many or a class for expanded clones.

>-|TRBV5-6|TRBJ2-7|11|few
CASSLGKGQYF
TGTGCCAGCAGCTTAGGGAAGGGGCAGTACTTC
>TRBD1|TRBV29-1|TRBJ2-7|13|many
CSANRDRDYEQYF
TGCAGCGCAAACCGGGACAGGGACTACGAGCAGTACTTC
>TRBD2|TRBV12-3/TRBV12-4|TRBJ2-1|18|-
CAISFGMAGGLPYNEQFF
TGTGCCATCAGTTTTGGTATGGCGGGAGGTCTCCCTTACAATGAGCAGTTCTTC
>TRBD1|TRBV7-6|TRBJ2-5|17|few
CASSLAPGQSRQETQYF
TGTGCCAGCAGCTTAGCGCCGGGACAGAGCCGTCAAGAGACCCAGTACTTC
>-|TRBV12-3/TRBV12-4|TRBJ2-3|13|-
CASTVSAADTQYF
TGTGCCAGTACCGTGTCGGCAGCAGATACGCAGTATTTT
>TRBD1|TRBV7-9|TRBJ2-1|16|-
CASSFSAGTGENEQFF
TGTGCCAGCAGCTTTTCAGCAGGGACAGGGGAAAATGAGCAGTTCTTC
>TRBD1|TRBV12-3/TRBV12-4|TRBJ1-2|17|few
CASSPTRIGQGEGGYTF
TGTGCCAGCAGCCCAACCCGGATAGGACAGGGGGAAGGAGGCTACACCTTC
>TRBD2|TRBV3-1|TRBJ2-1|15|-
CASSQETSSHNEQFF
TGTGCCAGCAGCCAAGAGACTAGCAGCCACAATGAGCAGTTCTTC
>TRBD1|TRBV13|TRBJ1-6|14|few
CASSKGTGVSPLHF
TGTGCCAGCAGCAAGGGGACAGGCGTTTCACCCCTCCACTTT
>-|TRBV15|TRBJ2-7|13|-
CATSRGRGYEQYF
TGTGCCACCAGCCGAGGTCGAGGCTACGAGCAGTACTTC
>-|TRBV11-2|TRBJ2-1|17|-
CASSLEGQPWSYNEQFF
TGTGCCAGCAGCTTAGAGGGTCAGCCATGGTCCTACAATGAGCAGTTCTTC
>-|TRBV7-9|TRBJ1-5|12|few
CASSQAWGVQHF
TGTGCCAGCAGCCAAGCATGGGGCGTACAGCATTTT
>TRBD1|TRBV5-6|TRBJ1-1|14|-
CASSLGQGSSEAFF
TGTGCCAGCAGCTTGGGACAGGGATCCTCCGAAGCTTTCTTT
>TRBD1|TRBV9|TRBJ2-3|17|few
CASSVRGQGSWSDTQYF
TGTGCCAGCAGCGTAAGGGGACAGGGATCATGGTCAGATACGCAGTATTTT
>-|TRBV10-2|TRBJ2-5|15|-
CASSRVISPEETQYF
TGCGCCAGCAGTCGAGTAATCTCTCCCGAAGAGACCCAGTACTTC
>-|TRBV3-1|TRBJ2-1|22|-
CASSQDKTSQLVHGVVYNEQFF
TGTGCCAGCAGCCAAGATAAAACTTCACAGTTGGTCCATGGGGTCGTGTACAATGAGCAGTTCTTC
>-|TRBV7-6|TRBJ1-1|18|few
CASSLNIRTGSSRNEAFF
TGTGCCAGCAGCTTAAATATTCGTACGGGGAGTAGCCGGAATGAAGCTTTCTTT
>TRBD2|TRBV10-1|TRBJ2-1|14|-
CASYSSGSAVEQFF
TGCGCCAGCTATTCTAGCGGGAGCGCAGTTGAGCAGTTCTTC
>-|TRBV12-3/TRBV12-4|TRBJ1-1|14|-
CASSLREGLAEAFF
TGTGCCAGCAGTTTAAGGGAGGGATTGGCTGAAGCTTTCTTT
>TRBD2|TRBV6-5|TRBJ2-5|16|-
CASSYRAGAYQETQYF
TGTGCCAGCAGTTACAGGGCGGGAGCGTACCAAGAGACCCAGTACTTC
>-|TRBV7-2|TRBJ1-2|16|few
CASSQARQSIGYGYTF
TGTGCCAGCAGCCAAGCGAGACAGTCGATCGGGTATGGCTACACCTTC
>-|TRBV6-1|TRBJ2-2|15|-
CASKGGTERTGELFF
TGTGCCAGTAAAGGGGGGACCGAGCGCACCGGGGAGCTGTTTTTT
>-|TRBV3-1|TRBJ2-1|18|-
CASCHPPESGYLYNEQFF
TGTGCCAGCTGCCATCCCCCCGAAAGCGGTTACCTCTACAATGAGCAGTTCTTC
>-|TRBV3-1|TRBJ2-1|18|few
CASSQESWRGGSYNEQFF
TGTGCCAGCAGCCAGGAGAGTTGGAGGGGGGGCTCCTACAATGAGCAGTTCTTC
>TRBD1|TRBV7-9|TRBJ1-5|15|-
CASSPGQGEDQPQHF
TGTGCCAGCAGCCCGGGACAGGGCGAGGATCAGCCCCAGCATTTT
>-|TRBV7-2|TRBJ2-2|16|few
CASSSPQGLNTGELFF
TGTGCCAGCAGCTCCCCACAGGGATTGAACACCGGGGAGCTGTTTTTT
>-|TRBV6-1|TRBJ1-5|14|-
CASSPRREDQPQHF
TGTGCCAGCAGCCCCCGCAGGGAAGATCAGCCCCAGCATTTT
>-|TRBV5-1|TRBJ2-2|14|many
CASSQGRGTGELFF
TGCGCCAGCAGCCAAGGACGGGGCACCGGGGAGCTGTTTTTT
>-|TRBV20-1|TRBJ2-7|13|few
CSAEQGSLYEQYF
TGCAGTGCAGAGCAGGGTTCCCTTTACGAGCAGTACTTC
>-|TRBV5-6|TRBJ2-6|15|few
CASSAAGDGANVLTF
TGTGCCAGCAGCGCAGCCGGGGATGGGGCCAACGTCCTGACTTTC
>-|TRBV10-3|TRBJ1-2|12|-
CAISGTLYGYTF
TGTGCCATCAGTGGGACTCTCTATGGCTACACCTTC
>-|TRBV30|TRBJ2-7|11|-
CAWSGQFEQYF
TGTGCCTGGAGTGGACAATTTGAGCAGTACTTC